The 26 T cell receptor beta chains given below trace back to one sample, sequenced in a study of shared T cell receptors in the human thymus. The repertoire was sequenced with immunoSEQ multiplex PCR; TCRdb's copy has only in-frame clones and lacks some. The sample contains about 400,000 clones, 85% to 95% of which appear only once. Sequencing was performed on thymocytes. The origin of the receptors is a human donor.

The chain combines TRBV5-1 with TRBJ2-1; 7 nucleotides align to TRBD2. This CDR3 spans 17 amino acids. V gave up 3 bases and J gave up 9 bases; unmatched junction bases: 18. Germline values: CDR1 SGHRS, CDR2 YFSETQ. CDR3 sequence reads: CASSWRLAAGIQVEQFF. CDR3 sequence (DNA): TGCGCCAGCAGCTGGCGCCTCGCAGCGGGAATTCAGGTTGAGCAGTTCTTC.

This chain connects TRBV10-3 to TRBJ2-7; TRBD1 might be the D (8 bases). The V gene lost 3 bases and the J gene lost 7 bases, with 22 bases spanning the gap. This CDR3 has 16 residues. Per germline, CDR1 ENHRY and CDR2 SYGVKD. In DNA form, the CDR3 reads TGTGCCATCAGTGACCTGCCCGGACAGGGAGCGGGGGAGCAGTACTTC. Translation: CAISDLPGQGAGEQYF.

V is TRBV27 and J is TRBJ2-7, with D perhaps being TRBD1 or TRBD2 (5 bases each). CDR1 and CDR2 (germline): MNHEY, SMNVEV (reference sequence). The CDR3 contains 13 residues. The V end lost 5 bases, the J end lost 3 bases, and 11 bases lay between the germline ends. For the CDR3, the DNA is TGTGCCAGCAGTCCGAGGGGAGACTACGAGCAGTACTTC. Its translation is CASSPRGDYEQYF.

The chain uses TRBV10-2 and TRBJ2-1, with D possibly TRBD2 on 7 matching bases. Germline values: CDR1 WSHSY, CDR2 SAAADI. This CDR3 is built from 14 residues. The germline V and J ends were trimmed by 8 bases and 8 bases, with 19 bases remaining between them. Here the CDR3 DNA reads TGCGCCAGCTGGGGAGGGGGAATAGTCGATGAGCAGTTCTTC. This codes for CASWGGGIVDEQFF.

The chain uses TRBV6-5 and TRBJ1-1; 9 bases agree with TRBD1. CDR3 length: 15 amino acids. J was trimmed by 1 base and V by 5 bases; bases with no gene match: 5. Germline-derived CDR1 and CDR2 are MNHEY and SVGAGI. CDR3 protein: CASSPPDRGNTEAFF. In DNA form, the CDR3 reads TGTGCCAGCAGTCCCCCGGACAGGGGGAACACTGAAGCTTTCTTT.

In this sample, this clone turned up once. The chain uses TRBV27 and TRBJ2-2; 10 nucleotides match TRBD2. This CDR3 has 19 amino acids. Germline V lookup: CDR1 MNHEY, CDR2 SMNVEV (reference sequence). J gave up 4 bases and V 2 bases, and 13 bases lay outside the gene matches. The CDR3 DNA follows: TGTGCCAGCAGTTTAAGGCCTAGCGGGAGCTCCGAATCCACCGGGGAGCTGTTTTTT. It translates to CASSLRPSGSSESTGELFF.

The rearrangement links TRBV28 to TRBJ2-7; 8 bases align to TRBD1. Germline V gene lookup returns CDR1 MDHEN and CDR2 SYDVKM. The CDR3 has 12 residues. The J segment lost 4 bases and the V segment lost 7 bases, leaving 3 bases of the junction unmatched. The CDR3 sequence is CASIGQGYEQYF. The CDR3 bases are TGTGCCAGCATTGGACAGGGATACGAGCAGTACTTC.

The V and J genes are TRBV5-6 and TRBJ1-5, with D possibly TRBD1 on 5 matching bases. From germline, CDR1 is SGHDT and CDR2 YYEEEE. Trimming pared 2 bases from V and 1 base from J, leaving 10 bases between. This CDR3 is 15 amino acids long. The CDR3 DNA reads TGTGCCAGCAGCTTTGGGACCCTCAGCAATCAGCCCCAGCATTTT. Translation gives CASSFGTLSNQPQHF.

The J gene is TRBJ2-7, the V gene TRBV28; TRBD1 matches 7 bases. V trimming: 7 bases; J trimming: 3 bases; junction bases outside the gene matches: 12. The CDR3 has 15 amino acids. Germline V CDR1 and CDR2: MDHEN, SYDVKM. This chain's CDR3 is CASTFGKGARYEQYF. CDR3 nucleotide sequence: TGTGCCAGCACTTTTGGGAAGGGGGCCCGCTACGAGCAGTACTTC.

The rearrangement links TRBV10-3 to TRBJ2-1, with D possibly being TRBD1 (5 bases). The CDR3 sequence is 13 residues long. Germline CDR1 reads ENHRY; CDR2 reads SYGVKD. The V gene lost 11 bases and the J gene lost 3 bases, with 14 bases spanning the gap. Here the CDR3 reads CAVGAVGYNEQFF. The CDR3 DNA reads as TGTGCCGTAGGGGCAGTGGGCTACAATGAGCAGTTCTTC.

The chain combines TRBV11-2 with TRBJ2-7; weak D call: TRBD2 (6 bases). Germline assignment: CDR1 SGHAT and CDR2 FQNNGV. Trimming cost V 1 base and J 0 bases, with 10 bases left between them. The CDR3 covers 15 residues. The CDR3 spells CASSLGSGSSYEQYF. Written as DNA, the CDR3 is TGTGCCAGCAGCTTAGGTAGCGGAAGCTCCTACGAGCAGTACTTC.

The count of this clone is one. The gene calls are TRBV30 and TRBJ2-4, with D possibly TRBD1 on 6 matching bases. The CDR3 contains 15 residues. Trimming shortened V by 0 bases and J by 0 bases, and 9 bases separated the two germline ends. Per the germline V gene, CDR1 is GTSNPN and CDR2 is SVGIG (reference sequence). CDR3 in DNA: TGTGCCTGGAGTGTGGCAGGGGTAGCCAAAAACATTCAGTACTTC. This codes for CAWSVAGVAKNIQYF.

The chain uses TRBV27 and TRBJ2-7; TRBD2 is a possible D gene (6 bases). The CDR3 totals 12 residues. V lost 5 bases to trimming and J lost 1 base, with 6 bases between them. Germline V gene sequence: CDR1 MNHEY, CDR2 SMNVEV (reference sequence). DNA for the CDR3: TGTGCCAGCAGTGCGGGGTCCTACGAGCAGTACTTC. This translates into CASSAGSYEQYF.

V and J are TRBV7-9 and TRBJ1-3; 8 bases match TRBD1. V shed 6 bases and J 0 bases; nucleotides not matched to a gene: 10. Germline V gives CDR1 SEHNR, CDR2 FQNEAQ (reference sequence). The CDR3 loop spans 17 amino acids. In DNA, the CDR3 is TGTGCCAGCAGACCACCCCGGACAGGGAGCTCTGGAAACACCATATATTTT. Protein: CASRPPRTGSSGNTIYF.

V gene TRBV4-1 combines with J gene TRBJ1-1, with 8 positions matching TRBD1. The CDR3 is made up of 17 amino acids. The V and J ends lost 4 bases and 5 bases, in that order; junction bases with no gene match: 15. The germline gives CDR1 MGHRA, CDR2 YSYEKL. CDR3 loop: CASSLIHLTGAATEAFF. CDR3 DNA sequence: TGCGCCAGCAGCCTCATCCACCTGACAGGGGCAGCGACTGAAGCTTTCTTT.

CDR3 sequence reads: CASSSDAGTGIYEQFF. DNA of the CDR3: TGTGCCAGCAGCTCAGATGCCGGGACAGGGATCTATGAGCAGTTCTTC. The genes are TRBV7-2 and TRBJ2-1; TRBD1 matches 9 bases. The trim removed 4 bases at V and 8 bases at J, leaving 12 bases unmatched. CDR1 SGHTA and CDR2 FQGNSA come from the germline V gene. This CDR3 region has 16 residues.

This clone occurred once. The chain combines TRBV14 with TRBJ2-2; 8 bases fit TRBD1. The CDR3 length is 17 residues. CDR1 SGHDN and CDR2 FVKESK come from the germline V gene. V gave up 3 bases and J gave up 4 bases; unmatched junction bases: 10. CDR3 nucleotides: TGTGCCAGCAGCCACAACATGCCGGGACAGGCCACCGGGGAGCTGTTTTTT. It specifies CASSHNMPGQATGELFF.

V and J are TRBV19 and TRBJ1-5; D possibly corresponds to TRBD1 (5 bases). CDR3 size: 15 residues. V gave up 1 base and J gave up 4 bases, with 11 bases separating them. Germline V gene lookup returns CDR1 LNHDA and CDR2 SQIVND (reference sequence). The CDR3 DNA reads TGTGCCAGTAGTATAGTGTCAGGGCAAAATCAGCCCCAGCATTTT. It translates to CASSIVSGQNQPQHF.

The V gene is TRBV10-2, the J gene TRBJ2-1; TRBD2 matches at 7 bases. Per germline, CDR1 WSHSY and CDR2 SAAADI. CDR3 length equals 14 residues. The junction had 6 bases not matched to a gene; V was cut back by 10 bases and J by 0 bases. CDR3 nucleotides: TGCGCCATTAGCGGGCCTAGCTCCTACAATGAGCAGTTCTTC. This sequence encodes CAISGPSSYNEQFF.

The gene calls are TRBV30 and TRBJ1-1, with D possibly TRBD1 on 6 matching bases. V lost 2 bases, J lost 3 bases, and 16 bases lay in between. This CDR3 is built from 15 residues. Germline V gene sequence: CDR1 GTSNPN, CDR2 SVGIG (reference sequence). This CDR3 reads CAWSTRGGPDTEAFF. The CDR3 bases are TGTGCCTGGAGTACCCGGGGGGGGCCGGACACTGAAGCTTTCTTT.

J is TRBJ2-1 and V is TRBV19; 11 bases are shared with TRBD2. CDR3 length equals 15 residues. The trim removed 5 bases at V and 4 bases at J, leaving 4 bases unmatched. The V gene's germline CDR1 is LNHDA and CDR2 SQIVND (reference sequence). CDR3 protein: CASSELAGDYNEQFF. DNA for the CDR3: TGTGCCAGTAGTGAACTAGCGGGAGATTACAATGAGCAGTTCTTC.

V and J are TRBV13 and TRBJ2-3, with 7 bases identical to TRBD2. After removal of 5 bases from V and 1 base from J, the junction contained 9 bases not matched to a gene. The V gene's germline CDR1 is PRHDT and CDR2 FYEKMQ (reference sequence). The CDR3 length is 16 residues. The CDR3 sequence: CASSPHRGSGTDTQYF. DNA for the CDR3: TGTGCCAGCAGCCCCCATCGCGGGAGTGGCACAGATACGCAGTATTTT.

V gene TRBV9 combines with J gene TRBJ2-5; TRBD2 is a possible D gene (5 bases). The CDR3 covers 15 residues. Germline V gene sequence: CDR1 SGDLS, CDR2 YYNGEE. V was shortened by 4 bases and J by 1 base, with 14 bases between the two germline ends. The CDR3 coding sequence is TGTGCCAGCAGCCTAGATAGCGAAACCCAAGAGACCCAGTACTTC. It translates to CASSLDSETQETQYF.

In its sample, this clone was seen once. CDR3 protein: CASSLVLGGPDGYTF. Here the CDR3 DNA reads TGCGCCAGCAGCTTGGTTTTGGGGGGGCCGGATGGCTACACCTTC. The chain joins TRBV5-1 to TRBJ1-2; D perhaps matches TRBD1 (6 bases). The CDR3 covers 15 residues. Germline loops: CDR1 SGHRS, CDR2 YFSETQ. V gave up 0 bases and J gave up 6 bases, with 15 bases separating them.

The chain uses TRBV2 and TRBJ2-1; TRBD2 matches 8 bases. Losses at the gene ends were 8 bases for V and 3 bases for J; bases not matched to a gene: 15. The length of the CDR3 is 17 residues. Germline V gene sequence: CDR1 SNHLY, CDR2 FYNNEI. CDR3 nucleotides: TGTGCCAGCGGGGGTAGCGGGGCCCCTATGGGCTACAATGAGCAGTTCTTC. It yields the protein CASGGSGAPMGYNEQFF.

The rearrangement joins TRBV28 to TRBJ2-7; D remains unclear. The CDR3 is 16 residues long. The germline V and J ends were trimmed by 2 bases and 6 bases, with 20 bases remaining between them. Germline V gives CDR1 MDHEN, CDR2 SYDVKM. The CDR3 protein is CASSLAVGAGYSEQYF. CDR3 coding DNA: TGTGCCAGCAGTTTAGCGGTGGGTGCTGGTTACAGCGAGCAGTACTTC. Looking up the rest from reference TRBV28 and TRBJ2-7 gives the full variable domain: DVKVTQSSRYLVKRTGEKVFLECVQDMDHENMFWYRQDPGLGLRLIYFSYDVKMKEKGDIPEGYSVSREKKERFSLILESASTNQTSMYLCASSLAVGAGYSEQYFGPGTRLTVT.